The 27 T cell receptor beta chains given below trace back to one sample, sequenced in a study of blood T cell repertoires in COVID-19. This table comes from immunoSEQ multiplex PCR, and its TCRdb copy is limited to in-frame clones, with some not included. This sample carries about 150,000 clones, less than 90% of them seen once, and the ten largest clones take around 7%. The specimen sequenced was PBMCs or T cells enriched from blood (not recorded which). The receptors stem from a woman aged 50 to 60 who had recovered from COVID-19.

The rearrangement uses TRBV6-2 or TRBV6-3 and TRBJ2-2; 8 nucleotides align to TRBD2. The CDR3 has 16 residues. Per germline, CDR1 MNHEY and CDR2 SVGEGT. Trimming cost V 5 bases and J 3 bases; bases outside gene matches: 8. Written as DNA, the CDR3 is TGTGCCAGCAGTCGTAGAAGCGGGAGCGACACCGGGGAGCTGTTTTTT. Residues: CASSRRSGSDTGELFF.

This chain links TRBV30 with TRBJ2-7; TRBD2 matches 11 bases. Germline CDR1 is GTSNPN and CDR2 is SVGIG (reference sequence). Trimming at V came to 8 bases and at J to 1 base, leaving 7 bases not matched to a gene. The CDR3 runs 14 residues. CDR3 in amino acids: CAGRTSGPSYEQYF. As DNA, the CDR3 is TGTGCCGGCAGGACTAGCGGGCCTTCCTACGAGCAGTACTTC.

J is TRBJ2-5 and V is TRBV18; 10 bases are shared with TRBD2. V gave up 4 bases and J gave up 2 bases; unmatched junction bases: 10. The germline gives CDR1 KGHSH, CDR2 LQKENI. The CDR3 is 17 amino acids. CDR3 amino acids: CASSLMKGLALQETQYF. CDR3 DNA: TGTGCCAGCTCACTCATGAAGGGACTAGCGTTGCAAGAGACCCAGTACTTC.

This chain joins TRBV27 and TRBJ2-2; possibly TRBD1 for D (6 bases). This CDR3 contains 14 residues. Germline V lookup: CDR1 MNHEY, CDR2 SMNVEV (reference sequence). V lost 6 bases and J 1 base, leaving 9 bases between the germline ends. CDR3 DNA: TGTGCCAGCAGGCCGGGACAGAACACCGGGGAGCTGTTTTTT. Its translation is CASRPGQNTGELFF.

This clone has more than one count but fewer than ten. The chain couples TRBV9 to TRBJ2-1, with 9 bases that match TRBD2. The ends lost 3 bases at V and 9 bases at J; junction bases unmatched: 13. Germline CDR1 is SGDLS and CDR2 is YYNGEE. The CDR3 totals 16 residues. The CDR3 reads CASSAEGTSRVSEQFF. CDR3 DNA sequence: TGTGCCAGCAGCGCGGAAGGGACTAGCCGAGTCAGTGAGCAGTTCTTC.

V usage is TRBV11-2 and J usage is TRBJ1-2, with 10 bases identical to TRBD1. CDR3 length equals 14 residues. Germline V lookup: CDR1 SGHAT, CDR2 FQNNGV. The V gene end was trimmed by 5 bases and the J gene end by 6 bases; junction bases not matched to a gene: 6. The DNA for the CDR3 is TGTGCCAGCAGCCTCGACAGGGGGCGCGATGGCTACACCTTC. Translated: CASSLDRGRDGYTF.

V and J are TRBV3-1 (or the pseudogene TRBV3-2) and TRBJ1-2, with 7 bases identical to TRBD1. Germline V gene sequence: CDR1 LGHDT, CDR2 YNNKEL (reference sequence). The CDR3 has 15 amino acids. The V segment lost 6 bases and the J segment 5 bases; nucleotides outside the gene matches: 12. The CDR3 spells CASSQSGAGGYGYTF. The CDR3 DNA reads TGTGCCAGCAGTCAATCTGGGGCAGGGGGGTATGGCTACACCTTC.

In this sample, this clone turned up a few times. This specimen includes other DNA sequences encoding the same CDR3. J is TRBJ2-5 and V is TRBV11-3, with 11 bases fitting TRBD2. J lost 3 bases, V lost 4 bases, and 7 bases had no gene match. The CDR3 loop spans 16 amino acids. Germline V gives CDR1 SGHNT, CDR2 YENEEA. The CDR3 spells CASSWAGTSGEETQYF. Written as DNA, the CDR3 is TGTGCCAGCAGCTGGGCCGGGACTAGCGGAGAAGAGACCCAGTACTTC.

The chain couples TRBV19 to TRBJ1-5, with 10 bases that match TRBD1. Germline V gene sequence: CDR1 LNHDA, CDR2 SQIVND (reference sequence). The CDR3 runs to 15 residues. Trimming cost V 5 bases and J 4 bases; bases outside gene matches: 5. The chain's CDR3 is CASSSGQGYNQPQHF. CDR3 nucleotides: TGTGCCAGTAGTTCGGGACAGGGGTATAATCAGCCCCAGCATTTT.

The chain carries TRBV4-2 and TRBJ2-6, with D possibly TRBD1 on 5 matching bases. The CDR3 length is 17 residues. V was shortened by 2 bases and J by 2 bases, with 13 bases between the two germline ends. CDR1 LGHNA and CDR2 YNFKEQ come from the germline V gene. The CDR3 DNA reads TGTGCCAGCAGCCAAAATCACCTACAGGCTGGGGCCAACGTCCTGACTTTC. Translated, it gives CASSQNHLQAGANVLTF.

The CDR3 DNA reads TGTGCCATCAGTGAGGGGGAGGGCCCCTACAATGAGCAGTTCTTC. It yields the protein CAISEGEGPYNEQFF. V gene TRBV10-3 combines with J gene TRBJ2-1; 7 nucleotides line up with TRBD2. The CDR3 totals 15 residues. The germline V gene encodes CDR1 ENHRY and CDR2 SYGVKD. V gave up 2 bases and J gave up 2 bases; unmatched junction bases: 3.

This chain links TRBV29-1 with TRBJ1-5, with D unclear. Trimming removed 4 bases from V and 2 bases from J, with 6 bases in between. CDR3 length: 12 residues. The V gene's germline CDR1 is SQVTM and CDR2 ANQGSEA. The CDR3 loop reads CSVGTGNQPQHF. The DNA of the CDR3 is TGCAGCGTTGGTACAGGCAATCAGCCCCAGCATTTT. Based on the CDR3 plus reference TRBV29-1 and TRBJ1-5, the full variable domain is SAVISQKPSRDICQRGTSLTIQCQVDSQVTMMFWYRQQPGQSLTLIATANQGSEATYESGFVIDKFPISRPNLTFSTLTVSNMSPEDSSIYLCSVGTGNQPQHFGDGTRLSIL.

This sequence joins TRBV16 and TRBJ1-2, with D unresolved. V lost 0 bases to trimming and J lost 3 bases, with 8 bases between them. The CDR3 runs to 14 residues. Germline loops: CDR1 KGHSY, CDR2 FQNENV. The CDR3 DNA sequence: TGTGCCAGCAGCCAATCCACAGTGGACTATGGCTACACCTTC. Amino acids: CASSQSTVDYGYTF.

This chain joins TRBV19 and TRBJ2-7; 14 bases line up with TRBD2. CDR3 size: 18 residues. Germline CDR1 and CDR2: LNHDA and SQIVND (reference sequence). V gave up 1 base and J gave up 3 bases; unmatched junction bases: 8. Here the CDR3 DNA reads TGTGCCAGTAGTATAGCCCTAGGACTAGCGGGAGGTTTCTACGAGCAGTACTTC. Translated: CASSIALGLAGGFYEQYF.

The V call is TRBV28, the J call TRBJ1-2; possibly TRBD1 for D (5 bases). The CDR3 runs to 12 residues. Germline V gene sequence: CDR1 MDHEN, CDR2 SYDVKM. V shed 6 bases and J shed 7 bases, with 12 bases lying between them. DNA for the CDR3: TGTGCCAGCAGCCACCTGGGGGGTGGCTACACCTTC. Translation: CASSHLGGGYTF.

The chain recombines TRBV7-2 with TRBJ2-5, with 13 bases that match TRBD2. Per the germline V gene, CDR1 is SGHTA and CDR2 is FQGNSA. Losses at the gene ends were 4 bases for V and 4 bases for J; bases not matched to a gene: 6. CDR3 size: 16 residues. CDR3 amino acids: CASSSGLAGSSETQYF. CDR3 bases: TGTGCCAGCAGCTCGGGACTAGCGGGAAGTTCAGAGACCCAGTACTTC.

The chain links TRBV5-6 to TRBJ1-6; D not resolved. Per the germline V gene, CDR1 is SGHDT and CDR2 is YYEEEE. The ends were cut back, 1 base at V and 0 bases at J, with 8 bases in the middle. CDR3 length equals 16 residues. CDR3 amino acids: CASSLLDNSYNSPLHF. DNA for the CDR3: TGTGCCAGCAGCTTGTTAGATAACTCCTATAATTCACCCCTCCACTTT.

The genes are TRBV7-9 and TRBJ1-2, with D possibly TRBD1 on 6 matching bases. Germline V gives CDR1 SEHNR, CDR2 FQNEAQ (reference sequence). This CDR3 is built from 13 residues. Deletions cut 3 bases from V and 6 bases from J, with 11 bases between. Written as DNA, the CDR3 is TGTGCCAGCAGCTTGAGGGACACAGATGGCTACACCTTC. This gives the protein CASSLRDTDGYTF.

In its sample, this clone was seen once. The J gene is TRBJ2-5, the V gene TRBV5-1; weak D call: TRBD1 (6 bases). The CDR3 loop spans 13 amino acids. Germline lookup yields CDR1 SGHRS and CDR2 YFSETQ. Trimming shortened V by 5 bases and J by 2 bases, and 10 bases separated the two germline ends. This CDR3 is CASSVQGQETQYF. The CDR3 nucleotides are TGCGCCAGCAGTGTGCAGGGGCAAGAGACCCAGTACTTC.

The J gene is TRBJ2-5, the V gene TRBV7-9, with TRBD1 as a possible D gene (5 bases). Deletions cut 0 bases from V and 2 bases from J, with 10 bases between. Germline CDR1 and CDR2: SEHNR and FQNEAQ (reference sequence). This CDR3 comprises 15 residues. CDR3 nucleotides: TGTGCCAGCAGCTTAGCGGTACAGGCACAAGAGACCCAGTACTTC. Encoded protein: CASSLAVQAQETQYF.

V gene TRBV4-1 combines with J gene TRBJ1-2; 9 bases are a match to TRBD1. The V gene end was trimmed by 1 base and the J gene end by 4 bases; junction bases not matched to a gene: 4. This CDR3 has 15 amino acids. Germline CDR1 and CDR2: MGHRA and YSYEKL. For the CDR3, the DNA is TGCGCCAGCAGCCAAGTGGGACAGGGCTCCTATGGCTACACCTTC. Its protein product is CASSQVGQGSYGYTF.

The chain uses TRBV7-3 and TRBJ1-2; 8 nucleotides match TRBD1. Germline V gives CDR1 SGHTA, CDR2 FQGTGA. Unmatched junction bases numbered 3, after V lost 5 bases and J lost 4 bases. This CDR3 is built from 13 residues. In DNA form, the CDR3 reads TGTGCCAGCAGCCCAGGACAGGGCTATGGCTACACCTTC. Translated, it gives CASSPGQGYGYTF. Full variable domain (rest looked up from reference TRBV7-3 and TRBJ1-2): GAGVSQTPSNKVTEKGKYVELRCDPISGHTALYWYRQSLGQGPEFLIYFQGTGAADDSGLPNDRFFAVRPEGSVSTLKIQRTERGDSAVYLCASSPGQGYGYTFGSGTRLTVV.

CDR3 DNA: TGTGCCACTATAAAGGGGATCAACGAGCAGTACTTC. Its protein is CATIKGINEQYF. The gene calls are TRBV24-1 and TRBJ2-7, with a possible D match to TRBD1 (5 bases). The germline gives CDR1 KGHDR, CDR2 SFDVKD. The CDR3 is 12 amino acids. Trimming stripped 10 bases from V and 5 bases from J, with 14 bases between.

CDR3 sequence: CASSWTGGYTF. In nucleotides, the CDR3 is TGTGCCAGCAGCTGGACGGGGGGCTACACCTTC. This chain links TRBV12-3 or TRBV12-4 with TRBJ1-2; D unclear. V was pared by 6 bases and J by 8 bases, with 10 bases between. The CDR3 runs to 11 residues.

The genes are TRBV6-5 and TRBJ1-3; D ambiguous. Trimming cost V 4 bases and J 3 bases, with 13 bases left between them. Germline loops: CDR1 MNHEY, CDR2 SVGAGI. CDR3 length equals 15 residues. The CDR3 DNA is TGTGCCAGCAGTTCGAGGGCTTTAAATGGAAACACCATATATTTT. It is translated as CASSSRALNGNTIYF.

In regard to this clone: Compared with germline, one end of the junction differs, possibly owing to a read error. The chain links TRBV7-7 to TRBJ2-1, with TRBD1 as a possible D gene (5 bases). The germline V gene encodes CDR1 SSHAT and CDR2 FNYEAQ (reference sequence). The CDR3 is 15 residues long. CDR3 amino acids: CASSTSRGSYNEQFF. In DNA, the CDR3 is TGTGCTAGCAGCACCAGTAGGGGCTCCTACAATGAGCAGTTCTTC.

J is TRBJ2-4 and V is TRBV3-1 (or the pseudogene TRBV3-2); 12 positions agree with TRBD1. The CDR3 runs to 18 residues. Looked up from germline, CDR1 is LGHDT and CDR2 is YNNKEL (reference sequence). J was trimmed by 1 base and V by 0 bases; bases with no gene match: 4. CDR3 DNA: TGTGCCAGCAGCCAAGAAGAAGGGACAGGGGGCGCCAAAAACATTCAGTACTTC. Protein: CASSQEEGTGGAKNIQYF.